This paragraph covers one T cell receptor beta chain sequence. Its antigen is undetermined. Germline CDR1 and CDR2: SGHTA and FQGNSA. This CDR3 is built from 12 residues. With 5 bases removed from V and 10 bases from J, the gap between germline ends came to 11 bases. The data originate from a study of T-cell memory formation after mild COVID-19. 5'RACE, which relied on constant-segment primers, yielded TCR alpha and TCR beta cDNA libraries carrying sample barcodes and UMIs. TCRdb reprocessed the 5' RACE reads with MiXCR, giving one entry per CDR3 protein. This sample has fewer than 50,000 distinct CDR3 sequences, with approximately 12% found just once. General observations from the study: Among clones contracting day 15 to 85, CD4/CD8 was balanced, whereas later expanders leaned CD4+. Among contracting clones, CD4+ were mainly CM/EM and CD8+ enriched in EMRA. Within pre-infection memory, some responding clones were found, suggesting cross-reactive memory joined.

Sequenced sample: PBMCs or a T cell subset sorted from them (not recorded which). This receptor was identified in a man between 18 and 29 years old who had mild COVID-19 (a few samples of this study predate the infection). Cell type and time point are not known. The V call is TRBV7-2, the J call TRBJ2-2; D remains ambiguous. The chain's CDR3 is CASSPLGLELFF. For the CDR3, the DNA is TGTGCCAGCAGCCCCCTAGGATTGGAGCTGTTTTTT.